This T cell receptor (beta chain) was identified in a study of human versus mouse CDR3 diversity and MHC coevolution. Across the whole study: Samples had between roughly 0.6 x 10^7 and 1.7 x 10^7 valid reads. Points from the study as a whole: Six MHC II alleles selected the human T cells. Approximately 1.6 million TCR beta clonotypes were estimated for humans, the largest repertoire.

CDR3 length equals 13 residues. V shed 8 bases, J shed 0 bases, and the junction held 3 bases outside the gene matches. Germline loops: CDR1 GTSNPN, CDR2 SVGIG (reference sequence). Assay: immunoSEQ multiplex PCR; the TCRdb copy retains only in-frame clones and omits some. The sample lists about 83,000 clones, 92% occurring once. As for this clone: Its specificity is unknown.

The clonotype originates from a person between 25 and 70 years old in good health. The chain joins TRBV30 to TRBJ1-1; 10 positions match TRBD1. The sequenced sample was naive CD4+ T cells from blood. Subset of the sample: CD45RO-negative CD62L-positive naive CD4 T cells. CDR3 amino acids: CAGQGGMNTEAFF. DNA of the CDR3: TGTGCCGGACAGGGGGGCATGAACACTGAAGCTTTCTTT.